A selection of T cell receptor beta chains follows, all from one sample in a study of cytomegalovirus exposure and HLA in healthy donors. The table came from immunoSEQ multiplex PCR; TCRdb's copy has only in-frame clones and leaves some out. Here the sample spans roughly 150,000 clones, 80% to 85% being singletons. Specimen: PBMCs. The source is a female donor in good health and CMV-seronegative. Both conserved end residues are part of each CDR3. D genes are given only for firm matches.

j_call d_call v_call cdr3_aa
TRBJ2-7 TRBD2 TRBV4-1 CASSQGETSGNYEQYF
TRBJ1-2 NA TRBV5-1 CASSGPTGTYGYTF
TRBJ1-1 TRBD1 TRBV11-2 CASSYSGGTEAFF
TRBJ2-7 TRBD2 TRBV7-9 CASSSSGVSSYEQYF
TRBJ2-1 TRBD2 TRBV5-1 CASSPFRASGRNNEQFF
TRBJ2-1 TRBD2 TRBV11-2 CASSLAIAGAQNEQFF
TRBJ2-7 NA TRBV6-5 CASSYSGQSEQYF
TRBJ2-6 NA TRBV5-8 CASSRTGVFSGANVLTF
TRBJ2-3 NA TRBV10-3 CAISDSSDTQYF
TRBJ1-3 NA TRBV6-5 CASSYRHEQGNTIYF
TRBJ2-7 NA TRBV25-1 CASSDQIYEQYF
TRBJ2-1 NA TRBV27 CASSLYPPDEQFF
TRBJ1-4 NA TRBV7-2 CASSLVFWGGQDEKLFF
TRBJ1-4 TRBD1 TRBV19 CASRSAGGIEKLFF
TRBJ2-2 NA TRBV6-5 CASSYPRAGELFF
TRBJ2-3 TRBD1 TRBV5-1 CASSLEAGGYTDTQYF
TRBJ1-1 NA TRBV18 CASSPRLTQGRGNTEAFF
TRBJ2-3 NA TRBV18 CASSPPRHLTDTQYF
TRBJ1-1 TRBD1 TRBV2 CASSEPRGAEAFF
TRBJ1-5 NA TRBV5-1 CASSLTGGLNQPQHF
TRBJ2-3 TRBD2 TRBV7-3 CASSLTPLAVITDTQYF
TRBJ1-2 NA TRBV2 CASNYREGHYGYTF